This entry lists 14 T cell receptor beta chains sequenced from one sample in a study of blood T cell repertoires in COVID-19. Only in-frame clones appear in the TCRdb table, and some are missing; sequencing was by immunoSEQ multiplex PCR. The data contain around 330,000 clones, approximately 88% of them singletons. The sequenced sample consisted of peripheral blood. The receptors originated from a woman aged 25 to 39 with COVID-19, enrolled during active disease.

The CDR3 loop is CASSLAGLGGQYF. The DNA of the CDR3 is TGTGCCAGCAGCTTAGCAGGTTTGGGGGGGCAGTACTTC. The chain joins TRBV11-3 to TRBJ2-7, with a weak D call TRBD2 (6 bases). Germline V gene data show CDR1 as SGHNT and CDR2 as YENEEA. The CDR3 length is 13 residues. Trimming removed 1 base from V and 9 bases from J, with 13 bases in between.

This chain joins TRBV7-9 and TRBJ2-1; TRBD1 agrees at 7 bases. The V gene end was trimmed by 5 bases and the J gene end by 7 bases; junction bases not matched to a gene: 20. Germline CDR1 is SEHNR and CDR2 is FQNEAQ (reference sequence). The CDR3 runs 18 residues. The CDR3, as DNA: TGTGCCAGCAGCCCCCTTAGATGGAGTGAGACAGGGCCGAATGAGCAGTTCTTC. Its translation is CASSPLRWSETGPNEQFF. The whole variable domain, filled in from reference TRBV7-9 and TRBJ2-1, reads DTGVSQNPRHKITKRGQNVTFRCDPISEHNRLYWYRQTLGQGPEFLTYFQNEAQLEKSRLLSDRFSAERPKGSFSTLEIQRTEQGDSAMYLCASSPLRWSETGPNEQFFGPGTRLTVL.

This chain joins TRBV7-2 and TRBJ1-1, with D tentatively TRBD1 (5 bases). Germline V CDR1 and CDR2: SGHTA, FQGNSA. V lost 1 base, J lost 6 bases, and 6 bases lay in between. The CDR3 contains 12 residues. The CDR3 DNA is TGTGCCAGCAGCTTAGACAGGTCTGAAGCTTTCTTT. Its protein is CASSLDRSEAFF.

This clone has just a few counts. This chain connects TRBV10-3 to TRBJ2-1; 8 nucleotides line up with TRBD1. CDR3 length equals 11 residues. CDR1 and CDR2 (germline): ENHRY, SYGVKD. V lost 6 bases to trimming and J lost 8 bases; unmatched junction nucleotides: 0. The CDR3, as DNA: TGTGCCATCAGGGGACAGGATGAGCAGTTCTTC. This translates into CAIRGQDEQFF.

This clone was observed a few times. This chain joins TRBV5-1 and TRBJ2-5, with TRBD2 matching over 15 bases. The CDR3 consists of 17 residues. Losses at the gene ends were 0 bases for V and 4 bases for J; bases not matched to a gene: 4. CDR1 and CDR2 (germline): SGHRS, YFSETQ. CDR3 region: CASSLAGLAGGLETQYF. In DNA, the CDR3 is TGCGCCAGCAGCTTGGCCGGACTAGCGGGGGGGTTAGAGACCCAGTACTTC.

The chain employs TRBV11-2 and TRBJ2-1, with D tentatively TRBD2 (5 bases). Germline lookup yields CDR1 SGHAT and CDR2 FQNNGV. The V gene lost 3 bases and the J gene lost 0 bases, with 12 bases spanning the gap. The CDR3 runs to 16 residues. The CDR3 bases are TGTGCCAGCAGCTTCCTAGCCCCGAGCTCCTACAATGAGCAGTTCTTC. It yields the protein CASSFLAPSSYNEQFF.

The chain carries TRBV7-2 and TRBJ2-2, with D possibly TRBD2 on 6 matching bases. The V and J ends lost 1 base and 6 bases respectively, with 12 bases between them. CDR3 length equals 15 residues. Germline CDR1 reads SGHTA; CDR2 reads FQGNSA. This CDR3 is CASSLVGGKPGELFF. CDR3 DNA: TGTGCCAGCAGCTTAGTTGGGGGGAAGCCCGGGGAGCTGTTTTTT.

The CDR3 DNA is TGCAGCGTTGCAGGGGGTTTGAACACTGAAGCTTTCTTT. Translation: CSVAGGLNTEAFF. This chain links TRBV29-1 with TRBJ1-1; 7 bases agree with TRBD1. The CDR3 runs to 13 residues. V lost 4 bases and J lost 0; bases outside the gene matches: 2. Germline loops: CDR1 SQVTM, CDR2 ANQGSEA. The variable domain in full, with the rest retrieved from reference TRBV29-1 and TRBJ1-1, is SAVISQKPSRDICQRGTSLTIQCQVDSQVTMMFWYRQQPGQSLTLIATANQGSEATYESGFVIDKFPISRPNLTFSTLTVSNMSPEDSSIYLCSVAGGLNTEAFFGQGTRLTVV.

This chain connects TRBV5-1 to TRBJ2-7, with TRBD1 matching over 8 bases. There are 14 residues in the CDR3. CDR1 is SGHRS, CDR2 YFSETQ, per germline. The ends lost 3 bases at V and 2 bases at J; junction bases unmatched: 4. CDR3 coding DNA: TGCGCCAGCAGCTCAGGACAGGGCACCTACGAGCAGTACTTC. It encodes CASSSGQGTYEQYF.

The chain links TRBV15 to TRBJ1-1; no clear D. This CDR3 is built from 13 residues. Germline CDR1 and CDR2: LNHNV and YYDKDF (reference sequence). V was cut by 5 bases and J by 5 bases, with 12 bases left in between. The CDR3 reads CATSLRTGTEAFF. CDR3 nucleotides: TGTGCCACCAGCCTTCGGACGGGGACTGAAGCTTTCTTT.

The chain is built from TRBV3-1 (or the pseudogene TRBV3-2) and TRBJ1-2, with D uncertain. CDR1 is LGHDT, CDR2 YNNKEL, per germline (reference sequence). V was clipped by 3 bases and J by 1 base, with 12 bases between them. This CDR3 contains 15 residues. The CDR3 reads CASSQRRENNYGYTF. DNA for the CDR3: TGTGCCAGCAGCCAGCGGCGGGAAAATAACTATGGCTACACCTTC.

V and J are TRBV9 and TRBJ1-3, with D possibly matching TRBD1 (6 bases). The CDR3 totals 14 residues. The germline gives CDR1 SGDLS, CDR2 YYNGEE. The V end was cut by 3 bases, the J end by 4 bases, with 11 bases between. The CDR3: CASSASGQGNTIYF. Here the CDR3 DNA reads TGTGCCAGCAGCGCATCCGGACAGGGAAACACCATATATTTT.

The chain recombines TRBV6-5 with TRBJ1-6; weak D call: TRBD1 (5 bases). CDR1 is MNHEY and CDR2 is SVGAGI in the germline V gene. The CDR3 has 13 amino acids. The V end lost 7 bases, the J end lost 7 bases, and 11 bases lay between the germline ends. The CDR3 reads CASKTTVNSPLHF. CDR3 bases: TGTGCCAGCAAGACGACAGTGAATTCACCCCTCCACTTT.

The rearrangement uses TRBV6-6 and TRBJ1-2; D call uncertain. This CDR3 region has 14 residues. Looked up from germline, CDR1 is MNHNY and CDR2 is SVGAGI (reference sequence). V was clipped by 6 bases and J by 1 base, with 12 bases between them. The DNA for the CDR3 is TGTGCCAGCAGGCCGCGCGCTGTTAACTATGGCTACACCTTC. It yields the protein CASRPRAVNYGYTF.